The clone carrying this TCR beta chain was seen once. The antigen is unknown. Repertoires were generated with immunoSEQ multiplex PCR, while TCRdb's copy carries only in-frame clones and drops some. This sample has about 1.5 million clones, with roughly 98% found just once. V was pared by 1 base and J by 2 bases, with 15 bases between. Germline V gene sequence: CDR1 SGHVS, CDR2 FNYEAQ. The CDR3 has 17 amino acids. The donors were adults (healthy and HIV-negative) with no recent acute infections or vaccinations. This sample stems from a study of shared clonotypes between healthy human individuals. Study results and limitations: The study found roughly 5% of naive CD4 clonotypes shared across a handful of donors. As a rule, naive subsets had a larger estimated richness than memory subsets. Sharing of clonotypes among donors was expected to vary with sequencing depth.

The rearrangement uses TRBV7-6 and TRBJ2-4; TRBD2 might be the D (6 bases). The sample consisted of naive CD4+ T cells sorted from blood. As for subset: CD45RA+ positively selected. This receptor was taken from a man in his thirties or forties in good health. In DNA, the CDR3 is TGTGCCAGCAGCTTAGTGGGGGGAGGCGGGTCCAAAAACATTCAGTACTTC. It encodes CASSLVGGGGSKNIQYF. Supplemented by reference TRBV7-6 and TRBJ2-4, the full variable domain reads GAGVSQSPRYKVTKRGQDVALRCDPISGHVSLYWYRQALGQGPEFLTYFNYEAQQDKSGLPNDRFSAERPEGSISTLTIQRTEQRDSAMYRCASSLVGGGGSKNIQYFGAGTRLSVL.